This T cell receptor (beta chain) was observed in a study of lymphopenia after photon versus proton radiotherapy. Findings and caveats of the study: Post-nadir TCR diversity decline inversely tracked overall survival among those who died.

With regard to this clone: What it binds is unknown.

The method was immunoSEQ multiplex PCR; TCRdb's version includes in-frame clones alone and lacks a portion of them. In the table there are some 76,000 clones, approximately 90% of which are singletons. Sequenced here: peripheral blood, sampled from a patient treated with photon-based radiotherapy. This receptor was taken from a woman aged 40 to 50 with cholangiocarcinoma.

This CDR3 is CASSHDRSGFYEQYF. CDR3 DNA sequence: TGTGCCAGCAGCCATGACAGGTCTGGTTTCTACGAGCAGTACTTC. J is TRBJ2-5 and V is TRBV27, with D possibly matching TRBD1 (6 bases). The DNA end is more similar to TRBJ2-7, so the J call may be wrong. This CDR3 region has 15 residues. Germline V gene lookup returns CDR1 MNHEY and CDR2 SMNVEV (reference sequence).